Listed below are T cell receptor beta chains from one sample, sequenced in a study of T cell responses to AZD1222 COVID-19 vaccine. The data were produced by immunoSEQ multiplex PCR, yet TCRdb's version contains in-frame clones alone and is incomplete. The top ten hold 5.2% of the sample, which has some 87,000 clones, roughly 89% seen once. Sample: peripheral blood, taken on day 0 of MenACWY control vaccination. Source of these receptors: an adult in good health. Both conserved end residues are part of each CDR3. D genes are given only for firm matches. Size is omitted from some rows. Given values are once, few, many or a class for expanded clones.

v_call,clone_size,j_call,d_call,cdr3_nt,cdr3_aa
TRBV4-3,NA,TRBJ2-5,NA,TGCGCCAGCAGCCAAGATCTTGGGGTTACTAAAATAGGGGGAGAGACCCAGTACTTC,CASSQDLGVTKIGGETQYF
TRBV11-2,NA,TRBJ1-1,NA,TGTGCCAGCAGCTTAGATCGAGGTGCGAACACTGAAGCTTTCTTT,CASSLDRGANTEAFF
TRBV29-1,NA,TRBJ1-4,NA,TGCAGCGCCGGTCAAGGAGTATTAGGACTGTTTTTT,CSAGQGVLGLFF
TRBV2,NA,TRBJ2-7,NA,TGTGCCAGCAGCCCACAATACTACGAGCAGTACTTC,CASSPQYYEQYF
TRBV28,NA,TRBJ2-1,NA,TGTGCCATCGAGTCGTCGGGGCTCAATGAGCAGTTCTTC,CAIESSGLNEQFF
TRBV4-1,NA,TRBJ2-3,NA,TGCGCCAGCAGCCAAGACAGGTCTAGGACAGATACGCAGTATTTT,CASSQDRSRTDTQYF
TRBV25-1,few,TRBJ1-1,NA,TGTGCCAGCAGTGAAATGAGCCCCACTGAAGCTTTCTTT,CASSEMSPTEAFF
TRBV28,NA,TRBJ2-7,TRBD2,TGTGCCAGCAGTCCGGGGACTAGCGGAGCCTACGAGCAGTACTTC,CASSPGTSGAYEQYF
TRBV6-5,NA,TRBJ2-2,NA,TGTGCCAGCAGTTACCTAACGGGAACCGGGGAGCTGTTTTTT,CASSYLTGTGELFF
TRBV3-1/TRBV3-2,NA,TRBJ2-3,NA,TGTGCCAGCAGCCAAGGGATAGCAACAGATACGCAGTATTTT,CASSQGIATDTQYF
TRBV10-1,NA,TRBJ2-3,NA,TGCGCCAGCAGTGTAGACCACACAGATACGCAGTATTTT,CASSVDHTDTQYF
TRBV27,once,TRBJ2-2,NA,TGTGCCAGCAGTTTCAGCACCGGGGAGCTGTTTTTT,CASSFSTGELFF
TRBV5-5,NA,TRBJ2-3,NA,TGTGCCAGCAGCTTTGTGGTGGCGGCATGGCAGTATTTT,CASSFVVAAWQYF
TRBV13,NA,TRBJ2-1,TRBD2,TGTGCCAGCAGCTCCGGGACTAGCGGGGGGAGCTCCTACAATGAGCAGTTCTTC,CASSSGTSGGSSYNEQFF
TRBV6-5,NA,TRBJ2-1,NA,TGTGCCAGCAGGGGCCGGCGTGATGCGGATGAGCAGTTCTTC,CASRGRRDADEQFF
TRBV24-1,NA,TRBJ2-7,NA,TGTGCCACCAGTGATCCGCCGGGTTACGAGCAGTACTTC,CATSDPPGYEQYF
TRBV18,NA,TRBJ2-1,NA,TGTGCCAGCTCACCGATCCTTTCCTCATATGAGCAGTTCTTC,CASSPILSSYEQFF
TRBV18,NA,TRBJ2-2,NA,TGTGCCAGCTCACCACCGAACGGGGGCACCGGGGAGCTGTTTTTT,CASSPPNGGTGELFF
TRBV2,few,TRBJ1-5,TRBD1,TGTGCCAGCAGCCGACAGGGGGCGGATCAGCCCCAGCATTTT,CASSRQGADQPQHF
TRBV28,NA,TRBJ1-2,NA,TGTGCCAGCTCAGTGGGAAAGCAGGACTATGGCTACACCTTC,CASSVGKQDYGYTF
TRBV28,NA,TRBJ1-3,TRBD1,TGTGCCAGCAGTTTCCGACAGGGAGCTGGAAACACCATATATTTT,CASSFRQGAGNTIYF
TRBV10-3,NA,TRBJ2-2,NA,TGTGCCATCAGTGCGGGGCAGAACACCGGGGAGCTGTTTTTT,CAISAGQNTGELFF
TRBV1,NA,TRBJ2-1,NA,TGCACCAGCGTCCCGAGCTGGAGCTCCTACAATGAGCAGTTCTTC,CTSVPSWSSYNEQFF
TRBV7-9,NA,TRBJ2-2,TRBD1,TGTGCCAGCAGCCTCTCCAGGGGGTCCTCCACCGGGGAGCTGTTTTTT,CASSLSRGSSTGELFF
TRBV6-5,NA,TRBJ2-1,TRBD1,TGTGCCAGCACAACAGGGGCCCCGTACAATGAGCAGTTCTTC,CASTTGAPYNEQFF
TRBV27,NA,TRBJ2-5,NA,TGTGCCAGCAGTCAGACAGGAGAGACCCAGTACTTC,CASSQTGETQYF
TRBV2,NA,TRBJ1-5,NA,TGTGCCAGCAGTGAAGCGAGGAGGGGCCATCAGCCCCAGCATTTT,CASSEARRGHQPQHF
TRBV14,few,TRBJ2-1,NA,TGTGCCAGCAGCCGTGCCGGCTGGCCCTACAATGAGCAGTTCTTC,CASSRAGWPYNEQFF
TRBV20-1,few,TRBJ1-1,NA,TGCAGTGCTCCCTTGAGGACGGAAGCTTTCTTT,CSAPLRTEAFF
TRBV2,once,TRBJ2-5,TRBD2,TGTGCCAGCGTTCGGACTAGCGGGAGGGTAGGAGAGACCCAGTACTTC,CASVRTSGRVGETQYF
TRBV5-5,once,TRBJ1-3,NA,TGTGCCAGCAGCTTGGGACAGTCGGGAGGAAACACCATATATTTT,CASSLGQSGGNTIYF
TRBV12-5,NA,TRBJ1-1,TRBD1,TGTGCTAGTGGTTTGGGACAGGGTGAAGCTTTCTTT,CASGLGQGEAFF
TRBV10-3,NA,TRBJ1-1,NA,TGTGCCATCAGCGGGTTTTATAGGGACACTGAAGCTTTCTTT,CAISGFYRDTEAFF